This entry lists 31 T cell receptor beta chains sequenced from one sample in a study of T cell responses to AZD1222 COVID-19 vaccine. Method: immunoSEQ multiplex PCR; TCRdb's copy keeps in-frame clones and lacks some. Of over 100,000 clones detected, around 94% appear once; the ten largest clones hold 6% to 7%. Sequencing was performed on peripheral blood, taken on day 0 of AZD1222 vaccination. Receptor source: an adult in good health.

The count of this clone is one. The chain uses TRBV9 and TRBJ1-6; TRBD1 might be the D (5 bases). V lost 4 bases to trimming and J lost 6 bases, with 14 bases between them. The germline V gene has CDR1 SGDLS and CDR2 YYNGEE. This CDR3 region has 15 residues. The chain's CDR3 is CASSPQQETNSPLHF. The CDR3 coding sequence is TGTGCCAGCAGCCCTCAACAGGAAACTAATTCACCCCTCCACTTT.

This clone has just one count. This chain uses TRBV4-3 with TRBJ2-1; TRBD1 aligns across 10 bases. Germline CDR1 is LGHNA and CDR2 is YSLEER. The CDR3 consists of 16 residues. J gave up 6 bases and V 0 bases, and 5 bases lay outside the gene matches. CDR3 sequence: CASSQDTGTGVNEQFF. The CDR3 DNA follows: TGCGCCAGCAGCCAAGACACCGGGACAGGGGTCAATGAGCAGTTCTTC.

In nucleotides, the CDR3 is TGTGCCAGTAGTATTAAACCCTGGACAGGGGCGCCTTATGGCTACACCTTC. It encodes CASSIKPWTGAPYGYTF. This rearrangement joins TRBV19 to TRBJ1-2, with 9 bases matching TRBD1. V lost 3 bases, J lost 5 bases, and 13 bases stayed unmatched. The length of the CDR3 is 17 residues. Per the germline V gene, CDR1 is LNHDA and CDR2 is SQIVND (reference sequence).

The chain combines TRBV12-3 or TRBV12-4 with TRBJ1-1, with D maybe TRBD1 (5 bases). V lost 3 bases and J 11 bases, leaving 13 bases between the germline ends. The CDR3 covers 12 residues. The CDR3 loop is CASSFGQGGAFF. In nucleotides, the CDR3 is TGTGCCAGCAGTTTCGGGCAGGGTGGCGCTTTCTTT.

The J gene is TRBJ1-1, the V gene TRBV10-1, with D unresolved. The CDR3 totals 15 residues. Trimming shortened V by 3 bases and J by 1 base, and 12 bases separated the two germline ends. Germline loops: CDR1 WNHNN, CDR2 SYGVQD (reference sequence). CDR3 DNA: TGCGCCAGCAGTGATGAACGGCTGAAGAACACTGAAGCTTTCTTT. This sequence encodes CASSDERLKNTEAFF.

The CDR3 is CATSAGQTLQETQYF. The CDR3 coding sequence is TGTGCCACCAGTGCGGGACAGACCCTACAAGAGACCCAGTACTTC. This chain connects TRBV24-1 to TRBJ2-5; TRBD1 matches at 7 bases. V trimming: 5 bases; J trimming: 2 bases; junction bases outside the gene matches: 7. Germline CDR1 is KGHDR and CDR2 is SFDVKD. There are 15 residues in the CDR3.

The rearrangement joins TRBV7-3 to TRBJ2-7; no definite D call. Germline V gene lookup returns CDR1 SGHTA and CDR2 FQGTGA. Trimming shortened V by 2 bases and J by 1 base, and 6 bases separated the two germline ends. The CDR3 is 13 residues long. CDR3 protein: CASSLWPSYEQYF. In DNA form, the CDR3 reads TGTGCCAGCAGCTTATGGCCGTCCTACGAGCAGTACTTC.

The chain employs TRBV7-8 and TRBJ1-6, with D perhaps TRBD1 (6 bases). Between the trimmed V and J ends, which lost 8 bases and 8 bases, there was a span of 31 bases. The CDR3 contains 19 residues. Germline assignment: CDR1 SGHVS and CDR2 FQNEAQ. Here the CDR3 DNA reads TGTGCCAGCGGTTTGGCGGGACATTATAACGGGCATGAGGATTCACCCCTCCACTTT. This gives the protein CASGLAGHYNGHEDSPLHF.

V gene TRBV18 combines with J gene TRBJ2-5; D is unresolved. There are 12 residues in the CDR3. V was cut by 3 bases and J by 0 bases, with 2 bases left in between. Germline CDR1 KGHSH, CDR2 LQKENI. Here the CDR3 DNA reads TGTGCCAGCTCACCGTACCAAGAGACCCAGTACTTC. Its protein product is CASSPYQETQYF.

The chain recombines TRBV5-5 with TRBJ2-7; D is possibly TRBD1 or TRBD2 (7 bases each). CDR3 length equals 15 residues. The germline V gene has CDR1 SGHKS and CDR2 YYEKEE (reference sequence). Trimming took 0 bases from V and 3 from J, leaving 13 bases between them. The CDR3 sequence is CASSLGQGEGYEQYF. The DNA for the CDR3 is TGTGCCAGCAGCTTGGGTCAGGGGGAGGGCTACGAGCAGTACTTC. The complete variable domain, with remaining parts taken from reference TRBV5-5 and TRBJ2-7, reads DAGVTQSPTHLIKTRGQQVTLRCSPISGHKSVSWYQQVLGQGPQFIFQYYEKEERGRGNFPDRFSARQFPNYSSELNVNALLLGDSALYLCASSLGQGEGYEQYFGPGTRLTVT.

The chain uses TRBV11-2 and TRBJ1-2; 7 bases are shared with TRBD1. J lost 8 bases, V lost 1 base, and 10 bases had no gene match. Germline assignment: CDR1 SGHAT and CDR2 FQNNGV. The CDR3 runs 15 residues. The chain's CDR3 is CASSLVPRQGEGYTF. CDR3 nucleotides: TGTGCCAGCAGCTTAGTCCCACGACAGGGAGAAGGCTACACCTTC.

The chain uses TRBV6-6 and TRBJ2-7; 8 bases align to TRBD1. V lost 1 base and J lost 3; bases outside the gene matches: 2. Germline CDR1 and CDR2: MNHNY and SVGAGI (reference sequence). This CDR3 spans 14 amino acids. CDR3 nucleotide sequence: TGTGCCAGCAGTTACTACGGACAGGGCTACGAGCAGTACTTC. Translation gives CASSYYGQGYEQYF.

The V and J genes are TRBV21-1 and TRBJ2-5; no DNA check was done on the table's D call, TRBD2. TRBV21-1 is labeled a pseudogene. The CDR3 runs 15 residues. The CDR3 loop is CASSGQREGKETQYF. The CDR3 bases are TGTGCCAGCAGCGGACAGCGGGAGGGAAAAGAGACCCAGTACTTC.

The chain employs TRBV5-4 and TRBJ2-1; D perhaps matches TRBD2 (6 bases). Trimming removed 4 bases at V and 0 bases at J, with 11 bases between. Germline V CDR1 and CDR2: SGHNT, YYREEE (reference sequence). CDR3 size: 15 residues. CDR3 residues: CASSNGLISYNEQFF. The CDR3, as DNA: TGTGCCAGCAGCAACGGACTAATCTCCTACAATGAGCAGTTCTTC. The variable domain in full, completed from reference TRBV5-4 and TRBJ2-1, reads ETGVTQSPTHLIKTRGQQVTLRCSSQSGHNTVSWYQQALGQGPQFIFQYYREEENGRGNFPPRFSGLQFPNYSSELNVNALELDDSALYLCASSNGLISYNEQFFGPGTRLTVL.

The chain links TRBV3-1 (or the pseudogene TRBV3-2) to TRBJ2-1, with D uncertain. CDR1 is LGHDT and CDR2 is YNNKEL in the germline V gene (reference sequence). The CDR3 is made up of 14 amino acids. Trimming stripped 3 bases from V and 0 bases from J, with 6 bases between. The CDR3 DNA is TGTGCCAGCAGCCAGGGCCCCTCCTACAATGAGCAGTTCTTC. It codes for CASSQGPSYNEQFF.

The gene calls are TRBV27 and TRBJ1-2, with D perhaps TRBD1 (5 bases). The CDR3 is 14 amino acids. Germline V CDR1 and CDR2: MNHEY, SMNVEV (reference sequence). V lost 3 bases and J lost 4, with 12 bases in between. The chain's CDR3 is CASSLGPAPYGYTF. The CDR3 nucleotides read TGTGCCAGCAGTTTGGGACCAGCCCCCTATGGCTACACCTTC.

This clone was found once. The V gene is TRBV6-5, the J gene TRBJ2-5; no reliable D call. Germline V lookup: CDR1 MNHEY, CDR2 SVGAGI. With 2 bases removed from V and 5 bases from J, the gap between germline ends came to 3 bases. The CDR3 loop spans 11 amino acids. The CDR3 bases are TGTGCCAGCAGTTACGATGAGACCCAGTACTTC. It translates to CASSYDETQYF.

J is TRBJ1-5 and V is TRBV27, with a weak D call TRBD1 (5 bases). Germline V gene data show CDR1 as MNHEY and CDR2 as SMNVEV (reference sequence). This CDR3 has 13 residues. Trimming removed 5 bases at V and 5 bases at J, with 10 bases between. CDR3 nucleotide sequence: TGTGCCAGCAGTCCTATGGGGGATCAGCCCCAGCATTTT. Its protein is CASSPMGDQPQHF.

The rearrangement links TRBV28 to TRBJ1-6; D call uncertain. V was cut by 4 bases and J by 9 bases, with 7 bases left in between. CDR3 length equals 12 residues. Per the germline V gene, CDR1 is MDHEN and CDR2 is SYDVKM. The CDR3 sequence is CASSSLGSPLHF. The CDR3 DNA reads as TGTGCCAGCAGTTCCCTTGGTTCACCCCTCCACTTT.

The chain is built from TRBV25-1 and TRBJ1-1, with TRBD1 as a possible D gene (5 bases). Germline CDR1 reads MGHDK; CDR2 reads SYGVNS. The CDR3 extends over 14 amino acids. Trimming left V 2 bases short and J 1 base short, with 8 bases between. CDR3 coding DNA: TGTGCCAGCAGTGAAGTGGGGACGAACACTGAAGCTTTCTTT. Its translation is CASSEVGTNTEAFF. Supplemented by reference TRBV25-1 and TRBJ1-1, the full variable domain reads EADIYQTPRYLVIGTGKKITLECSQTMGHDKMYWYQQDPGMELHLIHYSYGVNSTEKGDLSSESTVSRIRTEHFPLTLESARPSHTSQYLCASSEVGTNTEAFFGQGTRLTVV.

J is TRBJ2-5 and V is TRBV2; unclear D gene. Trimming shortened V by 5 bases and J by 1 base, and 14 bases separated the two germline ends. The CDR3 is 15 amino acids. Germline loops: CDR1 SNHLY, CDR2 FYNNEI. The CDR3 reads CASSWSRGPQETQYF. CDR3 DNA: TGTGCCAGCAGTTGGTCTAGAGGCCCCCAAGAGACCCAGTACTTC.

The rearrangement links TRBV15 to TRBJ1-1; tentatively, D is TRBD1 (5 bases). Germline V gene sequence: CDR1 LNHNV, CDR2 YYDKDF (reference sequence). V shed 5 bases and J shed 3 bases, with 7 bases lying between them. The CDR3 length is 12 residues. The CDR3, as DNA: TGTGCCACCAGCGGCAGGGACACTGAAGCTTTCTTT. Protein: CATSGRDTEAFF.

CDR3 sequence reads: CASSRTGVGEQFF. CDR3 DNA: TGTGCCAGCAGCCGCACAGGGGTAGGGGAGCAGTTCTTC. The chain couples TRBV2 to TRBJ2-1, with 7 positions matching TRBD1. V lost 6 bases, J lost 10 bases, and 9 bases stayed unmatched. The CDR3 is 13 amino acids. Germline CDR1 SNHLY, CDR2 FYNNEI.

CDR3 DNA sequence: TGTGCCAGCACCCCCGGGACTAGCGTAGAGACCCAGTACTTC. Protein sequence: CASTPGTSVETQYF. The chain is built from TRBV6-5 and TRBJ2-5; 10 nucleotides match TRBD2. V lost 7 bases to trimming and J lost 4 bases; unmatched junction nucleotides: 6. This CDR3 has 14 amino acids. Germline values: CDR1 MNHEY, CDR2 SVGAGI.

This clone was found once. The chain couples TRBV27 to TRBJ2-3, with 12 bases aligning to TRBD2. CDR1 and CDR2 from the germline V gene are MNHEY and SMNVEV (reference sequence). CDR3 length equals 15 residues. V shed 8 bases and J 6 bases; nucleotides not matched to a gene: 9. The CDR3 sequence is CASGLTSGRWDTQYF. CDR3 nucleotides: TGTGCCAGCGGGTTGACTAGCGGGAGATGGGATACGCAGTATTTT.

In its sample, this clone was seen once. This chain links TRBV11-3 with TRBJ2-2; TRBD2 is a possible D gene (5 bases). Germline CDR1 is SGHNT and CDR2 is YENEEA. There are 15 residues in the CDR3. V was clipped by 5 bases and J by 3 bases, with 13 bases between them. This CDR3 reads CASSPGRRDTGELFF. CDR3 nucleotide sequence: TGTGCCAGCAGCCCCGGCCGGCGGGACACCGGGGAGCTGTTTTTT.

This chain connects TRBV3-1 (or the pseudogene TRBV3-2) to TRBJ2-2; the match to TRBD2 covers 12 bases. CDR1 LGHDT and CDR2 YNNKEL come from the germline V gene (reference sequence). This CDR3 is built from 15 residues. V lost 4 bases and J lost 6; bases outside the gene matches: 3. Written as DNA, the CDR3 is TGTGCCAGCAGCCCAAGACTAGCGGGAGCCGGGGAGCTGTTTTTT. Its protein product is CASSPRLAGAGELFF.

The chain carries TRBV6-5 and TRBJ1-2; a weak D match, TRBD1 (6 bases). Germline assignment: CDR1 MNHEY and CDR2 SVGAGI. V lost 2 bases to trimming and J lost 2 bases, with 12 bases between them. The CDR3 has 15 amino acids. CDR3: CASSYAVTGNYGYTF. The CDR3 bases are TGTGCCAGCAGTTACGCTGTAACAGGGAACTATGGCTACACCTTC.

The rearrangement uses TRBV5-1 and TRBJ2-3; D is possibly TRBD1 or TRBD2 (7 bases each). V lost 3 bases and J lost 3, with 17 bases in between. CDR1 is SGHRS, CDR2 YFSETQ, per germline. There are 16 residues in the CDR3. The CDR3 sequence is CASSYSPGGGTDTQYF. The DNA of the CDR3 is TGCGCCAGCAGCTACTCCCCAGGGGGGGGTACAGATACGCAGTATTTT.

There are a few counts of this clone. The chain carries TRBV7-9 and TRBJ2-7, with D uncertain. With 1 base removed from V and 3 bases from J, the gap between germline ends came to 10 bases. CDR3 length equals 14 residues. In germline, CDR1 is SEHNR, CDR2 FQNEAQ (reference sequence). CDR3 sequence reads: CASSLEGSNYEQYF. The CDR3 DNA is TGTGCCAGCAGCTTAGAGGGATCAAACTACGAGCAGTACTTC.

The V and J genes are TRBV7-9 and TRBJ1-4; weak D call: TRBD1 (5 bases). Trimming left V 5 bases short and J 0 bases short, with 13 bases between. Per germline, CDR1 SEHNR and CDR2 FQNEAQ (reference sequence). The CDR3 runs to 16 residues. CDR3: CASSPRGSSTNEKLFF. The CDR3 DNA sequence: TGTGCCAGCAGCCCTCGGGGGAGTTCAACTAATGAAAAACTGTTTTTT.